This TCR beta chain was captured in a study of OX40 agonist ivuxolimab in advanced cancers. Study-level background: In this trial design, patients received ivuxolimab intravenously at 0.01 to 10 mg/kg every 2 weeks. Recorded diagnoses for dose-escalation patients were hepatocellular carcinoma, melanoma, renal cell or head and neck cancer.

Blood samples were obtained at baseline, cycle 4 day 1, and cycle 7 day 1. Repertoires were generated with immunoSEQ multiplex PCR, while TCRdb's copy carries only in-frame clones and drops some. The table includes 50,000 to 65,000 clones, about 81% detected once. Trimming took 3 bases from V and 3 from J; bases not matched to a gene: 7. CDR1 MGHRA and CDR2 YSYEKL come from the germline V gene. The CDR3 spans 15 residues. About this clone: Its cognate antigen is unknown.

Study findings and constraints: Expanded peripheral T cells had an undetermined antigen specificity.

The chain employs TRBV4-1 and TRBJ2-5; 7 nucleotides match TRBD2. Sequenced material: CD4+ or CD8+ T cells sorted from blood, taken in a trial of the OX40 agonist ivuxolimab. This receptor was obtained from an adult with an advanced solid tumor such as melanoma, head and neck, liver or kidney cancer. CDR3 region: CASSHSKGREETQYF. CDR3 bases: TGCGCCAGCAGCCACTCAAAGGGGAGGGAAGAGACCCAGTACTTC.